Shown below are 18 T cell receptor beta chains from a single sample sequenced in a study of T-cell reconstitution after alpha-beta-depleted transplantation in children. For TCRbeta, the library was prepared with unique molecular identifiers. TCRdb itself ran the PCR reads through MiXCR, one entry per CDR3 protein. The sample holds some 200,000 distinct CDR3 sequences, roughly 10% seen once. Specimen: PBMCs, collected before TCRalphabeta/CD19-depleted stem cell transplant. Source of these receptors: a child less than two years old with acute myeloid leukemia, due to receive a stem cell transplant.

A note on this clonotype: A much larger clone differs by one base, so this may be a read error. The chain is built from TRBV5-1 and TRBJ1-4; D ambiguous. The ends were cut back, 7 bases at V and 2 bases at J, with 12 bases in the middle. The CDR3 consists of 14 residues. Germline CDR1 reads SGHRS; CDR2 reads YFSETQ. CDR3 loop: CASRRLDTNEKLFF. In DNA, the CDR3 is TGCGCCAGCCGTCGCTTGGACACTAATGAAAAACTGTTTTTT.

This clonotype has ten or more counts. The chain recombines TRBV20-1 with TRBJ2-3, with a possible D match to TRBD1 (6 bases). CDR1 is DFQATT, CDR2 SNEGSKA, per germline (reference sequence). The ends were cut back, 5 bases at V and 0 bases at J, with 12 bases in the middle. This CDR3 region has 14 residues. This CDR3 is CSALYRVSTDTQYF. The CDR3 coding sequence is TGCAGTGCTCTTTACAGGGTTAGCACAGATACGCAGTATTTT.

About this clonotype itself: A much larger clone differs from this one at a single base, so this may be a read error. Here the CDR3 DNA reads TGTGCCAGCAGGGCGCCCGAGACTGTGCACTATGAGCAGTTCTTC. This codes for CASRAPETVHYEQFF. The chain links TRBV11-3 to TRBJ2-1, with D uncertain. V gave up 6 bases and J gave up 8 bases, with 20 bases separating them. Germline CDR1 is SGHNT and CDR2 is YENEEA. The CDR3 runs to 15 residues.

The sample holds many counts of this clonotype. The J gene is TRBJ2-3, the V gene TRBV20-1, with 13 bases lining up with TRBD2. V was pared by 1 base and J by 7 bases, with 2 bases of the junction left unmatched. Germline CDR1 DFQATT, CDR2 SNEGSKA (reference sequence). The CDR3 extends over 14 amino acids. For the CDR3, the DNA is TGCAGTGCTAGAGGGACTAGCGGGAGTTATACGCAGTATTTT. Amino acid sequence: CSARGTSGSYTQYF.

This clonotype has ten or more counts. The V and J genes are TRBV5-1 and TRBJ2-1; D ambiguous. The V gene's germline CDR1 is SGHRS and CDR2 YFSETQ. V was shortened by 2 bases and J by 12 bases, with 9 bases between the two germline ends. There are 11 residues in the CDR3. DNA of the CDR3: TGCGCCAGCAGCTTAGGGATGGGGCAGTTCTTC. It yields the protein CASSLGMGQFF.

This clonotype was picked up many times. This chain joins TRBV5-1 and TRBJ2-1, with TRBD1 matching over 7 bases. The CDR3 is made up of 14 amino acids. Germline trimming cut 3 bases from V and 10 bases from J; bases unmatched to any gene: 10. From germline, CDR1 is SGHRS and CDR2 YFSETQ. Here the CDR3 reads CASSSVQGSGEQFF. DNA for the CDR3: TGCGCCAGCAGCTCAGTACAGGGGTCAGGGGAGCAGTTCTTC.

This clonotype has at least ten counts. J is TRBJ2-1 and V is TRBV29-1; no reliable D call. The CDR3 runs 10 residues. Germline V lookup: CDR1 SQVTM, CDR2 ANQGSEA. Trimming removed 4 bases at V and 5 bases at J, with 3 bases between. CDR3 sequence reads: CSVGDNEQFF. The CDR3 DNA reads TGCAGCGTTGGGGACAATGAGCAGTTCTTC.

The chain recombines TRBV11-2 with TRBJ2-1; TRBD1 matches at 7 bases. The CDR3 covers 14 residues. The junction had 4 bases not matched to a gene; V was cut back by 4 bases and J by 4 bases. Per the germline V gene, CDR1 is SGHAT and CDR2 is FQNNGV. The CDR3 region has the DNA TGTGCCAGCAGCTGGGGACAGCTGTACAATGAGCAGTTCTTC. Protein sequence: CASSWGQLYNEQFF. The full variable domain, completed using reference TRBV11-2 and TRBJ2-1, is EAGVAQSPRYKIIEKRQSVAFWCNPISGHATLYWYQQILGQGPKLLIQFQNNGVVDDSQLPKDRFSAERLKGVDSTLKIQPAKLEDSAVYLCASSWGQLYNEQFFGPGTRLTVL.

The V call is TRBV30, the J call TRBJ2-5; tentative D call: TRBD1 (5 bases). Germline CDR1 reads GTSNPN; CDR2 reads SVGIG (reference sequence). The CDR3 sequence is 15 residues long. V lost 0 bases, J lost 5 bases, and 16 bases lay in between. DNA for the CDR3: TGTGCCTGGAGTGTGACAGCCGAGTACGAGGAGACCCAGTACTTC. It is translated as CAWSVTAEYEETQYF.

Many counts were recorded for this clonotype. The chain uses TRBV21-1 and TRBJ1-5. TRBV21-1 is noted as a pseudogene. This CDR3 spans 15 amino acids. CDR3 coding DNA: TGTGCCAGCAGCAAACAAGGGTTCGGCTGTCAGCCCCAGCATTTT. This translates into CASSKQGFGCQPQHF.

This clonotype was found many times. V usage is TRBV11-1 and J usage is TRBJ2-5; D uncertain. The CDR3 runs to 14 residues. Germline-derived CDR1 and CDR2 are SGHAT and FQDESV (reference sequence). The ends were cut back, 2 bases at V and 2 bases at J, with 9 bases in the middle. CDR3 amino acids: CASSLLSPQETQYF. The CDR3 nucleotides are TGTGCCAGCAGCTTACTCAGTCCTCAAGAGACCCAGTACTTC.

About this clonotype itself: This may be a read error: a much more frequent sequence differs by one nucleotide. V usage is TRBV5-1 and J usage is TRBJ2-6, with 8 bases aligning to TRBD1. V lost 0 bases and J lost 2; bases outside the gene matches: 7. CDR3 length equals 18 residues. CDR1 SGHRS and CDR2 YFSETQ come from the germline V gene. CDR3 amino acids: CASSLAPTGAAGANVLTF. As DNA, the CDR3 is TGCGCCAGCAGCTTGGCCCCGACAGGGGCTGCTGGGGCCAACGTCCTGACTTTC.

This clonotype was recorded many times. The genes are TRBV6-5 and TRBJ1-6; D is possibly TRBD1 (6 bases). The CDR3 totals 15 residues. V shed 2 bases and J shed 7 bases, with 12 bases lying between them. Per the germline V gene, CDR1 is MNHEY and CDR2 is SVGAGI. CDR3 sequence (DNA): TGTGCCAGCAGTTACCGGGACATAAAAAATTCACCCCTCCACTTT. Translated: CASSYRDIKNSPLHF.

There are many counts of this clonotype. The chain has TRBV20-1 and TRBJ2-7, with a possible D match to TRBD1 (6 bases). This CDR3 has 14 amino acids. Trimming pared 5 bases from V and 0 bases from J, leaving 14 bases between. Germline V CDR1 and CDR2: DFQATT, SNEGSKA (reference sequence). Written as DNA, the CDR3 is TGCAGTGCTCCAGGGGACGTCATCTCCTACGAGCAGTACTTC. Translation: CSAPGDVISYEQYF.

This clonotype showed up just a few times. This chain joins TRBV20-1 and TRBJ1-1, with a tentative D call TRBD1 (5 bases). There are 16 residues in the CDR3. The V gene lost 1 base and the J gene lost 0 bases, with 15 bases spanning the gap. Germline CDR1 DFQATT, CDR2 SNEGSKA (reference sequence). CDR3 residues: CSARGGELGLNTEAFF. The CDR3 coding sequence is TGCAGTGCTAGAGGGGGGGAGCTGGGGTTGAACACTGAAGCTTTCTTT.

This clonotype was seen only a few times. The chain couples TRBV5-1 to TRBJ2-3; D not resolved. Germline lookup yields CDR1 SGHRS and CDR2 YFSETQ. V shed 2 bases and J shed 4 bases, with 11 bases lying between them. CDR3 size: 14 residues. DNA of the CDR3: TGCGCCAGCAGCTTTGGCCAAACCGCAGATACGCAGTATTTT. This sequence encodes CASSFGQTADTQYF.

In its sample, this clonotype was seen a few times. V and J are TRBV9 and TRBJ1-2; tentatively, D is TRBD1 (5 bases). The CDR3 runs to 16 residues. Trimming shortened V by 0 bases and J by 4 bases, and 16 bases separated the two germline ends. CDR1 and CDR2 from the germline V gene are SGDLS and YYNGEE. The CDR3, as DNA: TGTGCCAGCAGCGTAGCTTCCCAGGGTGGTACCTATGGCTACACCTTC. This gives the protein CASSVASQGGTYGYTF. Full variable domain (missing parts from reference TRBV9 and TRBJ1-2): DSGVTQTPKHLITATGQRVTLRCSPRSGDLSVYWYQQSLDQGLQFLIQYYNGEERAKGNILERFSAQQFPDLHSELNLSSLELGDSALYFCASSVASQGGTYGYTFGSGTRLTVV.

This clonotype was seen ten or more times. The chain is built from TRBV12-3 or TRBV12-4 and TRBJ2-2; D perhaps matches TRBD2 (6 bases). Trimming removed 3 bases from V and 6 bases from J, with 14 bases in between. CDR3 length equals 15 residues. The CDR3 bases are TGTGCCAGCAGTTTGGTGGGAGGAAGGCCCGGGGAGCTGTTTTTT. It yields the protein CASSLVGGRPGELFF.